These 21 T cell receptor beta chains were sequenced from one sample in a study of graft-versus-host responses after intestinal transplantation (dated by TCRdb to 2020 to 2023). The time point label here, explained by the study, means: cells obtained before transplantation from donor or recipient. Library creation used the immunoSEQ multiplex PCR assay. Sourced from immuneACCESS, this table was stored by TCRdb with only in-frame sequences that have V and J called. A share of the clones is absent; for the studies checked, an unresolved V gene accounts for under half, and the remainder has no known explanation. A total of approximately 71,000 clones appear in this sample, roughly 90% of them only once. The ten most abundant clones make up 2% to 3% of the sample. No antigen has been identified for these receptors. Sequences were derived from unstimulated CD8+ T cells sorted from spleen or lymph node cells, sampled before intestinal transplant. Every receptor here comes from a human donor who received an intestinal transplant.

The chain recombines TRBV6-1 with TRBJ1-2; D not certain. The ends were cut back, 0 bases at V and 0 bases at J, with 8 bases in the middle. The CDR3 extends over 15 amino acids. Looked up from germline, CDR1 is MNHNS and CDR2 is SASEGT. DNA for the CDR3: TGTGCCAGCAGTGAAGCCCGACAAACTAACTATGGCTACACCTTC. Encoded protein: CASSEARQTNYGYTF.

The chain has TRBV7-8 and TRBJ2-7, with D possibly matching TRBD2 (5 bases). V was shortened by 5 bases and J by 3 bases, with 11 bases between the two germline ends. The CDR3 has 13 amino acids. Per the germline V gene, CDR1 is SGHVS and CDR2 is FQNEAQ. This CDR3 reads CASSPGGHYEQYF. The CDR3 DNA is TGTGCCAGCAGCCCCGGCGGGCACTACGAGCAGTACTTC.

This clone was seen a few times. The chain uses TRBV5-6 and TRBJ2-7; D not resolved. V shed 0 bases and J shed 6 bases, with 4 bases lying between them. The CDR3 length is 11 residues. The germline CDR1 and CDR2 sequences are SGHDT and YYEEEE. The CDR3 coding sequence is TGTGCCAGCAGCTTGGTCGGCGAGCAGTACTTC. Translating it yields CASSLVGEQYF.

The V call is TRBV28, the J call TRBJ1-3; D not resolved. Germline CDR1 MDHEN, CDR2 SYDVKM. This CDR3 is built from 12 residues. V was shortened by 4 bases and J by 8 bases, with 9 bases between the two germline ends. CDR3 in amino acids: CASSSVQYTIYF. The CDR3 DNA reads as TGTGCCAGCAGTTCCGTGCAGTACACCATATATTTT.

The V and J genes are TRBV4-2 and TRBJ2-1; D unresolved. V was cut by 0 bases and J by 6 bases, with 12 bases left in between. The CDR3 sequence is 15 residues long. Germline V lookup: CDR1 LGHNA, CDR2 YNFKEQ. The CDR3 here is CASSQEWLQVNEQFF. Written as DNA, the CDR3 is TGTGCCAGCAGCCAAGAGTGGCTCCAGGTCAATGAGCAGTTCTTC.

The rearrangement uses TRBV6-5 and TRBJ1-1; D call uncertain. Germline V gives CDR1 MNHEY, CDR2 SVGAGI. The CDR3 consists of 14 residues. V lost 3 bases, J lost 1 base, and 9 bases lay in between. DNA of the CDR3: TGTGCCAGCAGTTATAAGGCGGGGAACACTGAAGCTTTCTTT. It translates to CASSYKAGNTEAFF.

The chain couples TRBV6-6 to TRBJ1-3; maybe TRBD1 (5 bases). Germline CDR1 MNHNY, CDR2 SVGAGI (reference sequence). The CDR3 sequence is 14 residues long. V was trimmed by 6 bases and J by 6 bases, leaving 15 bases between them. CDR3 region: CASSPWGGPNTIYF. CDR3 bases: TGTGCCAGCAGCCCCTGGGGGGGTCCAAACACCATATATTTT.

The V gene is TRBV29-1, the J gene TRBJ2-3, with D tentatively TRBD1 (5 bases). This CDR3 comprises 16 residues. The germline gives CDR1 SQVTM, CDR2 ANQGSEA. V lost 7 bases, J lost 3 bases, and 23 bases lay in between. CDR3 region: CSARLLRAPRTDTQYF. The DNA of the CDR3 is TGCAGCGCCCGACTCCTCAGGGCTCCGAGAACAGATACGCAGTATTTT.

V and J are TRBV4-1 and TRBJ2-1; D gene ambiguous. Germline values: CDR1 MGHRA, CDR2 YSYEKL. The V end was cut by 0 bases, the J end by 2 bases, with 5 bases between. The CDR3 is 14 residues long. DNA for the CDR3: TGCGCCAGCAGCCAAGATTCCGCCTACAATGAGCAGTTCTTC. Its protein product is CASSQDSAYNEQFF.

This clone was seen just once. V is TRBV10-1 and J is TRBJ2-1, with 9 bases fitting TRBD1. Germline CDR1 WNHNN, CDR2 SYGVQD (reference sequence). This CDR3 spans 13 amino acids. The J segment lost 6 bases and the V segment lost 5 bases, leaving 2 bases of the junction unmatched. The CDR3 region is CASSTTGGNEQFF. CDR3 in DNA: TGCGCCAGCAGTACGACAGGGGGCAATGAGCAGTTCTTC.

The rearrangement joins TRBV27 to TRBJ2-1, with 10 bases matching TRBD2. V shed 7 bases and J 4 bases; nucleotides not matched to a gene: 1. Germline lookup yields CDR1 MNHEY and CDR2 SMNVEV (reference sequence). The CDR3 has 13 amino acids. CDR3 coding DNA: TGTGCCAGCAAGGGACTAGCGTACAATGAGCAGTTCTTC. Translated: CASKGLAYNEQFF.

The J gene is TRBJ1-5, the V gene TRBV6-1, with a weak D call TRBD1 (6 bases). The V and J ends lost 2 bases and 1 base respectively, with 9 bases between them. Per germline, CDR1 MNHNS and CDR2 SASEGT. This CDR3 has 15 amino acids. CDR3 in amino acids: CASSEFGQSNQPQHF. CDR3 bases: TGTGCCAGCAGTGAATTCGGACAGAGCAATCAGCCCCAGCATTTT.

This sequence joins TRBV4-1 and TRBJ2-7; TRBD2 aligns across 8 bases. Looked up from germline, CDR1 is MGHRA and CDR2 is YSYEKL. This CDR3 comprises 17 residues. Unmatched junction bases numbered 14, after V lost 4 bases and J lost 3 bases. The CDR3 nucleotides are TGCGCCAGCAGCCTCGCCCCTCCGGGGGGGACGCGCTACGAGCAGTACTTC. It is translated as CASSLAPPGGTRYEQYF.

This clone was recorded once. The chain recombines TRBV18 with TRBJ2-1; possibly TRBD2 for D (6 bases). V gave up 0 bases and J gave up 0 bases, with 27 bases separating them. Germline CDR1 KGHSH, CDR2 LQKENI. The CDR3 extends over 22 amino acids. The CDR3 spells CASSPPGRRGDRPLSSYNEQFF. The CDR3 region has the DNA TGTGCCAGCTCACCACCGGGCCGGAGGGGCGACAGACCATTGAGCTCCTACAATGAGCAGTTCTTC.

The chain couples TRBV5-1 to TRBJ1-2; tentatively, D is TRBD1 (5 bases). The ends were cut back, 0 bases at V and 4 bases at J, with 13 bases in the middle. The CDR3 totals 15 residues. Germline V lookup: CDR1 SGHRS, CDR2 YFSETQ. The CDR3 sequence is CASSLVPDRPYGYTF. The CDR3 DNA reads as TGCGCCAGCAGCTTGGTCCCCGACAGACCCTATGGCTACACCTTC.

V and J are TRBV19 and TRBJ2-1; D perhaps matches TRBD2 (5 bases). V was cut by 2 bases and J by 1 base, with 9 bases left in between. Germline assignment: CDR1 LNHDA and CDR2 SQIVND (reference sequence). This CDR3 has 15 amino acids. The CDR3 loop reads CASSIRAVSYNEQFF. The CDR3 region has the DNA TGTGCCAGTAGTATAAGAGCGGTGTCCTACAATGAGCAGTTCTTC. The whole variable domain, filled in from reference TRBV19 and TRBJ2-1, reads DGGITQSPKYLFRKEGQNVTLSCEQNLNHDAMYWYRQDPGQGLRLIYYSQIVNDFQKGDIAEGYSVSREKKESFPLTVTSAQKNPTAFYLCASSIRAVSYNEQFFGPGTRLTVL.

The chain couples TRBV27 to TRBJ1-1, with TRBD1 matching 9 bases. CDR1 MNHEY and CDR2 SMNVEV come from the germline V gene (reference sequence). With V trimmed by 8 bases and J by 0 bases, 7 bases remained unmatched. The CDR3 contains 15 residues. The CDR3 region has the DNA TGTGCCAGCGGACGGGACAGGGAATTGAACACTGAAGCTTTCTTT. Residues: CASGRDRELNTEAFF.

This rearrangement joins TRBV6-4 to TRBJ2-7; 7 positions match TRBD1. The trim removed 2 bases at V and 6 bases at J, leaving 4 bases unmatched. CDR1 MRHNA and CDR2 SNTAGT come from the germline V gene. The CDR3 has 13 residues. The CDR3 DNA is TGTGCCAGCAGTGACGGTTCAGGGGGCGAGCAGTACTTC. It codes for CASSDGSGGEQYF.

This chain connects TRBV15 to TRBJ1-4, with D unresolved. Germline V gene sequence: CDR1 LNHNV, CDR2 YYDKDF (reference sequence). This CDR3 is built from 16 residues. V lost 0 bases to trimming and J lost 0 bases, with 8 bases between them. The CDR3: CATSRDHTATNEKLFF. DNA of the CDR3: TGTGCCACCAGCAGAGATCATACAGCAACTAATGAAAAACTGTTTTTT.

The rearrangement links TRBV13 to TRBJ2-7; D might be TRBD2 (6 bases). This CDR3 has 13 residues. Germline-derived CDR1 and CDR2 are PRHDT and FYEKMQ (reference sequence). V lost 2 bases and J 5 bases, leaving 10 bases between the germline ends. CDR3 sequence: CASSLRGYNEQYF. The CDR3, as DNA: TGTGCCAGCAGCTTACGGGGGTACAACGAGCAGTACTTC.

The J gene is TRBJ2-1, the V gene TRBV2, with 11 bases aligning to TRBD2. This CDR3 region has 18 residues. The junction had 11 bases not matched to a gene; V was cut back by 4 bases and J by 3 bases. Germline V gene data show CDR1 as SNHLY and CDR2 as FYNNEI. CDR3 bases: TGTGCCAGCAGTGGGCTAGCGGGAGGCTCCCGGATCTACAATGAGCAGTTCTTC. Amino acids: CASSGLAGGSRIYNEQFF.